This T cell receptor beta chain derives from a study of cytomegalovirus exposure and HLA in healthy donors. Study-level points and caveats: Apart from CMV serostatus, no immune exposure information was available.

The study ran its PCR with 60 Vbeta and 13 Jbeta primers. Sequencing was performed with immunoSEQ multiplex PCR; in TCRdb, only in-frame clones are kept and a portion is missing. There are about 79,000 clones in the sample; around 71% occur only once, and around 8.4% lies in the top ten. In the case of this clone: What it binds is not known.

Specimen: PBMCs. The TCR sequence derives from a man between 60 and 75 years old in good health and CMV-seronegative.

The DNA for the CDR3 is TGTGCCAGCAGCTTGTTCTCGACAGGGGGGGCCGAGCAGTACTTC. It yields the protein CASSLFSTGGAEQYF. The chain combines TRBV5-4 with TRBJ2-7, with TRBD1 matching 9 bases. The CDR3 is 15 amino acids. V gave up 1 base and J gave up 6 bases; unmatched junction bases: 8. CDR1 and CDR2 (germline): SGHNT, YYREEE (reference sequence).